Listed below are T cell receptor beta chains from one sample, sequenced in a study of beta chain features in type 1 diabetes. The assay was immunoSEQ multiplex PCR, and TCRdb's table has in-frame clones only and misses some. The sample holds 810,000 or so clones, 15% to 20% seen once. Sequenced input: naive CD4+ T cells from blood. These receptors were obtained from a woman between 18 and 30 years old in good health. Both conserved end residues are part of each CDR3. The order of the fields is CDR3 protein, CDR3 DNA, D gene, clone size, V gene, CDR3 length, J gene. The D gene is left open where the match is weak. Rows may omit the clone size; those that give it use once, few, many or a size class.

CDR3: CSVDRGKETQYF; DNA: TGCAGCGTAGACAGAGGCAAAGAGACCCAGTACTTC; D: -; size: few; V: TRBV29-1; length: 12; J: TRBJ2-5
CDR3: CASSDGGTSTDTQYF; DNA: TGTGCCAGCAGCGATGGGGGGACTAGCACAGATACGCAGTATTTT; D: -; size: -; V: TRBV9; length: 15; J: TRBJ2-3
CDR3: CASSFRVLAGGEQYF; DNA: TGTGCCAGCAGTTTTCGCGTCCTAGCGGGAGGCGAGCAGTACTTC; D: TRBD2; size: -; V: TRBV28; length: 15; J: TRBJ2-7
CDR3: CASSQGSEAFF; DNA: TGTGCCAGCAGTCAAGGGAGTGAAGCTTTCTTT; D: -; size: -; V: TRBV6-5; length: 11; J: TRBJ1-1
CDR3: CASSLRQGGGANVLTF; DNA: TGTGCCAGCAGCTTACGTCAGGGTGGTGGGGCCAACGTCCTGACTTTC; D: -; size: few; V: TRBV7-2; length: 16; J: TRBJ2-6
CDR3: CASSPRGGGLIYEQYF; DNA: TGTGCCAGCAGCCCTAGGGGGGGAGGGTTGATCTACGAGCAGTACTTC; D: -; size: -; V: TRBV7-2; length: 16; J: TRBJ2-7
CDR3: CASSPGTGGAGYTF; DNA: TGTGCCAGCTCACCGGGGACAGGAGGGGCTGGCTACACCTTC; D: TRBD1; size: -; V: TRBV18; length: 14; J: TRBJ1-2
CDR3: CASSLRDRAHYEQYF; DNA: TGTGCCAGCAGTCTCAGGGACAGGGCACACTACGAGCAGTACTTC; D: TRBD1; size: -; V: TRBV27; length: 15; J: TRBJ2-7
CDR3: CASRGKGYNQPQHF; DNA: TGTGCCAGCAGGGGTAAGGGTTACAATCAGCCCCAGCATTTT; D: -; size: -; V: TRBV2; length: 14; J: TRBJ1-5
CDR3: CASSEAVGVAGEQFF; DNA: TGTGCCAGCAGTGAAGCGGTGGGTGTCGCCGGTGAGCAGTTCTTC; D: -; size: -; V: TRBV6-1; length: 15; J: TRBJ2-1
CDR3: CASRRLAGNNEQFF; DNA: TGTGCCAGCAGAAGACTAGCGGGAAACAATGAGCAGTTCTTC; D: TRBD2; size: -; V: TRBV2; length: 14; J: TRBJ2-1
CDR3: CASSLASLGGIQYF; DNA: TGTGCCAGCAGCTTAGCCTCGCTAGGGGGCATTCAGTACTTC; D: -; size: few; V: TRBV7-2; length: 14; J: TRBJ2-4
CDR3: CASRGREGHNEQFF; DNA: TGTGCCAGTAGAGGGCGGGAGGGCCACAATGAGCAGTTCTTC; D: TRBD2; size: -; V: TRBV19; length: 14; J: TRBJ2-1
CDR3: CASQPGGSSYEQYF; DNA: TGTGCCAGTCAGCCTGGAGGGAGCTCCTACGAGCAGTACTTC; D: -; size: few; V: TRBV28; length: 14; J: TRBJ2-7
CDR3: CASSPRLSGTHYNEQFF; DNA: TGTGCCAGCAGCCCACGATTGAGCGGGACCCACTACAATGAGCAGTTCTTC; D: TRBD2; size: -; V: TRBV7-2; length: 17; J: TRBJ2-1
CDR3: CASSPRTASSYEQYF; DNA: TGTGCCAGCAGCCCACGGACAGCAAGCTCCTACGAGCAGTACTTC; D: -; size: -; V: TRBV9; length: 15; J: TRBJ2-7
CDR3: CASSYSMVPAVREQFF; DNA: TGTGCCAGCAGTTACTCGATGGTTCCAGCGGTCCGCGAGCAGTTCTTC; D: -; size: few; V: TRBV6-5; length: 16; J: TRBJ2-1
CDR3: CASSPGTGTQETQYF; DNA: TGCGCCAGCAGCCCAGGGACAGGAACACAAGAGACCCAGTACTTC; D: TRBD1; size: -; V: TRBV5-1; length: 15; J: TRBJ2-5